One and the same sample provided the 19 T cell receptor beta chains below, sequenced in a study of CD8 T cells in ankylosing spondylitis. TCRdb processed the 5' RACE reads anew with MiXCR; each CDR3 protein has one entry. The data show about 310,000 distinct CDR3 sequences, about 20% seen once. The sequencing sample was made of blood, either unsorted or a sorted T cell fraction (not recorded which). Receptor source: a female donor with ankylosing spondylitis or in good health (not recorded which).

This sequence joins TRBV7-2 and TRBJ2-7; D not certain. Germline assignment: CDR1 SGHTA and CDR2 FQGNSA. The CDR3 sequence is 12 residues long. V was trimmed by 4 bases and J by 7 bases, leaving 11 bases between them. The CDR3 DNA is TGTGCCAGCAGCTCTACCTCTCATGAGCAGTACTTC. It encodes CASSSTSHEQYF.

This chain connects TRBV20-1 to TRBJ2-1; 8 bases match TRBD2. This CDR3 spans 18 amino acids. Trimming removed 5 bases from V and 8 bases from J; junction bases left unmatched: 23. CDR1 is DFQATT, CDR2 SNEGSKA, per germline (reference sequence). The CDR3 DNA reads TGCAGTGCTCAGGCTCCGGGGACTAGTAGCTGGGCCCGCTATGAGCAGTTCTTC. It yields the protein CSAQAPGTSSWARYEQFF.

V gene TRBV4-2 combines with J gene TRBJ1-2, with D possibly being TRBD1 (5 bases). CDR1 is LGHNA and CDR2 is YNFKEQ in the germline V gene. The length of the CDR3 is 15 residues. V was trimmed by 4 bases and J by 8 bases, leaving 20 bases between them. The CDR3 region is CASSPRGGSSGGYTF. The CDR3 DNA sequence: TGTGCCAGCAGCCCTCGGGGGGGGTCCTCCGGAGGCTACACCTTC.

The V call is TRBV6-6, the J call TRBJ2-3; D call uncertain. The germline CDR1 and CDR2 sequences are MNHNY and SVGAGI (reference sequence). The ends were cut back, 6 bases at V and 3 bases at J, with 4 bases in the middle. This CDR3 has 11 residues. The CDR3 is CASRITDTQYF. CDR3 DNA sequence: TGTGCCAGCAGGATAACAGATACGCAGTATTTT.

This clonotype occurred a few times. At one of its ends the junction is not consistent with the germline gene, which may arise from a read error. This chain joins TRBV5-1 and TRBJ2-7; no firm D call. The CDR3 totals 15 residues. Germline values: CDR1 SGHRS, CDR2 YFSETQ. The CDR3 protein is CASSLPLFGPYGQYF. DNA for the CDR3: TGCGCCAGCAGCTTGCCGTTATTCGGACCTTACGGGCAGTACTTC.

V usage is TRBV10-3 and J usage is TRBJ2-2, with 7 bases lining up with TRBD2. Germline V gives CDR1 ENHRY, CDR2 SYGVKD. The CDR3 sequence is 14 residues long. The V segment lost 7 bases and the J segment 2 bases; nucleotides outside the gene matches: 4. CDR3: CAINPGGNTGELFF. CDR3 DNA sequence: TGTGCCATCAATCCGGGAGGTAACACCGGGGAGCTGTTTTTT.

The rearrangement joins TRBV7-2 to TRBJ2-5; 12 positions match TRBD2. The CDR3 covers 11 residues. Per germline, CDR1 SGHTA and CDR2 FQGNSA. The ends lost 8 bases at V and 11 bases at J; junction bases unmatched: 3. The CDR3 bases are TGTGCCAGCGGACTAGCGGGACCTCAGTACTTC. This translates into CASGLAGPQYF.

The chain recombines TRBV25-1 with TRBJ2-1; 8 bases line up with TRBD1. J gave up 6 bases and V 6 bases, and 10 bases lay outside the gene matches. CDR3 size: 15 residues. Germline CDR1 and CDR2: MGHDK and SYGVNS. The CDR3 nucleotides are TGTGCCAGCAGAAAGACCGGGACAGGATCCAATGAGCAGTTCTTC. Its translation: CASRKTGTGSNEQFF. Based on the CDR3 plus reference TRBV25-1 and TRBJ2-1, the full variable domain is EADIYQTPRYLVIGTGKKITLECSQTMGHDKMYWYQQDPGMELHLIHYSYGVNSTEKGDLSSESTVSRIRTEHFPLTLESARPSHTSQYLCASRKTGTGSNEQFFGPGTRLTVL.

This chain links TRBV6-1 with TRBJ2-3; D could derive from TRBD1 or TRBD2 (6 bases each). Looked up from germline, CDR1 is MNHNS and CDR2 is SASEGT. Trimming left V 5 bases short and J 1 base short, with 22 bases between. There are 18 residues in the CDR3. CDR3 loop: CASSRTGRRGGGTDTQYF. The CDR3 region has the DNA TGTGCCAGCAGTCGGACCGGGCGCAGGGGCGGGGGCACAGATACGCAGTATTTT.

The chain couples TRBV6-4 to TRBJ2-2; no clear D. The V and J ends lost 3 bases and 2 bases respectively, with 4 bases between them. The CDR3 has 13 amino acids. Germline CDR1 and CDR2: MRHNA and SNTAGT. The CDR3 sequence: CASSEGNTGELFF. The DNA of the CDR3 is TGTGCCAGCAGTGAAGGAAACACCGGGGAGCTGTTTTTT.

This clonotype was seen at least ten times. The chain carries TRBV12-3 or TRBV12-4 and TRBJ2-1, with 8 bases identical to TRBD1. CDR3 length equals 13 residues. The junction had 5 bases not matched to a gene; V was cut back by 6 bases and J by 7 bases. This CDR3 is CASSGQGRNEQFF. The DNA for the CDR3 is TGTGCCAGCAGCGGACAGGGTAGGAATGAGCAGTTCTTC.

This clonotype occurred a few times. The DNA for the CDR3 is TGTGCCAGTCAGCCAGGCCCTCAGGGAGGCTACACCTTC. The encoded protein is CASQPGPQGGYTF. V gene TRBV12-3 or TRBV12-4 combines with J gene TRBJ1-2; a weak D match, TRBD1 (5 bases). The CDR3 runs 13 residues. V dropped 9 bases and J dropped 8 bases, with 19 bases sitting between them.

The chain couples TRBV9 to TRBJ2-2; D is possibly TRBD1 or TRBD2 (5 bases each). With 2 bases removed from V and 0 bases from J, the gap between germline ends came to 8 bases. CDR3 size: 15 residues. CDR1 and CDR2 from the germline V gene are SGDLS and YYNGEE. CDR3 bases: TGTGCCAGCAGCGTCGGGACCGCGAACACCGGGGAGCTGTTTTTT. Translated, it gives CASSVGTANTGELFF.

The chain carries TRBV11-1 and TRBJ2-1, with 7 nucleotides matching TRBD1. CDR1 and CDR2 (germline): SGHAT, FQDESV (reference sequence). The CDR3 runs to 18 residues. V lost 5 bases and J lost 0; bases outside the gene matches: 13. Here the CDR3 reads CASSLGWEDRDSYNEQFF. CDR3 DNA: TGTGCCAGCAGCCTAGGATGGGAAGACAGGGACTCCTACAATGAGCAGTTCTTC.

V usage is TRBV20-1 and J usage is TRBJ1-1, with D possibly TRBD1 on 6 matching bases. The CDR3 covers 12 residues. Germline CDR1 reads DFQATT; CDR2 reads SNEGSKA (reference sequence). Trimming removed 7 bases at V and 5 bases at J, with 14 bases between. The CDR3 DNA reads as TGCAGTGTCAAGAGGGGGGGAACTGAAGCTTTCTTT. Protein sequence: CSVKRGGTEAFF.

The V and J genes are TRBV12-3 or TRBV12-4 and TRBJ2-7; D ambiguous. Trimming removed 7 bases at V and 9 bases at J, with 16 bases between. This CDR3 comprises 12 residues. The CDR3 sequence is CASTPPSGGQYF. CDR3 in DNA: TGTGCCAGCACCCCTCCTAGTGGCGGGCAGTACTTC.

The J gene is TRBJ2-1, the V gene TRBV20-1; 7 nucleotides agree with TRBD2. The length of the CDR3 is 15 residues. V was pared by 4 bases and J by 10 bases, with 16 bases of the junction left unmatched. Looked up from germline, CDR1 is DFQATT and CDR2 is SNEGSKA (reference sequence). CDR3 sequence reads: CSATSPEKTSWEQFF. The DNA of the CDR3 is TGCAGTGCTACCTCACCCGAGAAGACTAGCTGGGAGCAGTTCTTC.

This clonotype showed up many times. The chain recombines TRBV20-1 with TRBJ1-2; D is unclear. V shed 3 bases and J shed 5 bases, with 19 bases lying between them. CDR1 is DFQATT and CDR2 is SNEGSKA in the germline V gene (reference sequence). This CDR3 has 15 amino acids. CDR3 coding DNA: TGCAGTGCTAGGAGCCGCGGCGGGCAGCATTATGGCTACACCTTC. Amino acid sequence: CSARSRGGQHYGYTF.

This clonotype has only a few counts. V and J are TRBV24-1 and TRBJ2-2; the D call may be TRBD1 or TRBD2 (5 bases each). This CDR3 is 17 amino acids long. From germline, CDR1 is KGHDR and CDR2 SFDVKD. V lost 5 bases and J lost 1, with 16 bases in between. CDR3 DNA sequence: TGTGCCACCAGTGGTGCTGCCGGGACCGGGAACACCGGGGAGCTGTTTTTT. Residues: CATSGAAGTGNTGELFF.